The 11 T cell receptor beta chains below were found in one sample sequenced in a study of T cell responses to AZD1222 COVID-19 vaccine. The data were produced by immunoSEQ multiplex PCR, yet TCRdb's version contains in-frame clones alone and is incomplete. This sample yields approximately 97,000 clones, of which 84% are seen a single time; 15% to 20% belongs to the top ten. Here the sequenced sample was peripheral blood, taken on day 0 of AZD1222 vaccination. These receptors were obtained from an adult in good health.

This chain links TRBV6-2 or TRBV6-3 with TRBJ1-5, with D perhaps TRBD1 (5 bases). Trimming pared 5 bases from V and 0 bases from J, leaving 11 bases between. This CDR3 spans 15 amino acids. The germline CDR1 and CDR2 sequences are MNHEY and SVGEGT. CDR3 in amino acids: CASSNRQYSNQPQHF. Written as DNA, the CDR3 is TGTGCCAGCAGTAACCGACAGTATAGCAATCAGCCCCAGCATTTT.

This rearrangement joins TRBV24-1 to TRBJ2-2; 11 bases are shared with TRBD2. The V gene end was trimmed by 9 bases and the J gene end by 5 bases; junction bases not matched to a gene: 4. Germline V lookup: CDR1 KGHDR, CDR2 SFDVKD. This CDR3 has 14 residues. The CDR3 is CATQLAGVTGELFF. The CDR3 coding sequence is TGTGCCACCCAACTAGCGGGAGTTACCGGGGAGCTGTTTTTT.

This clone has only one observation. The rearrangement joins TRBV28 to TRBJ2-7; D gene unclear. V lost 5 bases, J lost 3 bases, and 14 bases lay in between. CDR3 length equals 14 residues. Germline CDR1 MDHEN, CDR2 SYDVKM. The CDR3 bases are TGTGCCAGCAGTCTAGGGAACCGTTACTACGAGCAGTACTTC. Translated: CASSLGNRYYEQYF. Complete variable domain (other parts from reference TRBV28 and TRBJ2-7): DVKVTQSSRYLVKRTGEKVFLECVQDMDHENMFWYRQDPGLGLRLIYFSYDVKMKEKGDIPEGYSVSREKKERFSLILESASTNQTSMYLCASSLGNRYYEQYFGPGTRLTVT.

This chain joins TRBV9 and TRBJ2-1; tentative D call: TRBD2 (6 bases). The V gene lost 4 bases and the J gene lost 8 bases, with 28 bases spanning the gap. The germline V gene has CDR1 SGDLS and CDR2 YYNGEE. The CDR3 runs 18 residues. The CDR3 region has the DNA TGTGCCAGCAGCTTCCGGGACTCACCTCATCCTGGACTGCATGAGCAGTTCTTC. Residues: CASSFRDSPHPGLHEQFF.

This clone was seen more than once but under ten times. The chain is built from TRBV28 and TRBJ2-7, with 12 bases fitting TRBD1. The CDR3 length is 16 residues. The germline CDR1 and CDR2 sequences are MDHEN and SYDVKM. With V trimmed by 3 bases and J by 5 bases, 8 bases remained unmatched. The CDR3 DNA is TGTGCCAGCAGTTTTATCTGGGGACAGGGGGCCGACGAGCAGTACTTC. This sequence encodes CASSFIWGQGADEQYF.

The chain uses TRBV10-3 and TRBJ1-1; a possible D gene is TRBD1 (5 bases). This CDR3 has 15 residues. CDR1 is ENHRY, CDR2 SYGVKD, per germline. V gave up 4 bases and J gave up 1 base, with 13 bases separating them. DNA of the CDR3: TGTGCCATCAGTGGGACACAATTAAGGAACACTGAAGCTTTCTTT. This sequence encodes CAISGTQLRNTEAFF.

The chain recombines TRBV6-5 with TRBJ1-1; 10 nucleotides agree with TRBD1. The junction had 8 bases not matched to a gene; V was cut back by 6 bases and J by 4 bases. The CDR3 totals 15 residues. Germline V CDR1 and CDR2: MNHEY, SVGAGI. CDR3 loop: CASSRDRGIFTEAFF. The CDR3 nucleotides are TGTGCCAGCAGCCGGGACAGGGGAATTTTCACTGAAGCTTTCTTT.

This sequence joins TRBV28 and TRBJ2-7, with 7 bases aligning to TRBD1. Germline lookup yields CDR1 MDHEN and CDR2 SYDVKM. The length of the CDR3 is 14 residues. After removal of 6 bases from V and 0 bases from J, the junction contained 5 bases not matched to a gene. The CDR3 region is CASSPQGSSYEQYF. The CDR3 region has the DNA TGTGCCAGCAGCCCACAGGGGAGCTCCTACGAGCAGTACTTC.

The rearrangement links TRBV6-5 to TRBJ2-7, with 9 bases lining up with TRBD1. V shed 2 bases and J 6 bases; nucleotides not matched to a gene: 11. Per germline, CDR1 MNHEY and CDR2 SVGAGI. CDR3 length equals 16 residues. CDR3 region: CASSYDRGQGDREQYV. CDR3 sequence (DNA): TGTGCCAGCAGTTACGACAGGGGACAGGGAGATCGCGAGCAGTACGTC.

This clone showed up just once. The chain uses TRBV14 and TRBJ1-1; 8 bases align to TRBD1. This CDR3 spans 15 amino acids. V was pared by 1 base and J by 1 base, with 2 bases of the junction left unmatched. Germline CDR1 and CDR2: SGHDN and FVKESK. CDR3 in amino acids: CASSQGQGWNTEAFF. The CDR3 DNA reads as TGTGCCAGCAGCCAAGGACAGGGGTGGAACACTGAAGCTTTCTTT.

The V call is TRBV9, the J call TRBJ2-1; 14 nucleotides agree with TRBD2. The trim removed 3 bases at V and 6 bases at J, leaving 11 bases unmatched. CDR3 length equals 18 residues. Germline-derived CDR1 and CDR2 are SGDLS and YYNGEE. The CDR3: CASSAASGLAGVGNEQFF. The CDR3 nucleotides read TGTGCCAGCAGCGCCGCCTCGGGACTAGCGGGAGTAGGCAATGAGCAGTTCTTC.